These 32 T cell receptor beta chains were all obtained from the same sample, sequenced in a study of shared clonotypes between healthy human individuals. TCRdb keeps only in-frame clones here, not all; method: immunoSEQ multiplex PCR. The top ten clones hold approximately 12% of a sample with about 490,000 clones, 60% to 85% of them seen once. The sequenced material came from PBMCs. The receptors come from a woman in her thirties or forties in good health. Some clones in this sample may be carry-over from other donors' samples.

Note on this clone: A much larger clone sits a single nucleotide away, making a read error possible. This same CDR3 is encoded by further DNA sequences in the sample. The chain carries TRBV5-1 and TRBJ1-2; 7 bases map to TRBD1. The CDR3 consists of 13 residues. Germline V gene sequence: CDR1 SGHRS, CDR2 YFSETQ. The CDR3 DNA is TGCGCCAGCAGCACCGGGACAGACTATGGCTACACCTTT. Amino acids: CASSTGTDYGYTF.

The J gene is TRBJ2-5, the V gene TRBV7-8; TRBD1 agrees at 7 bases. Germline CDR1 is SGHVS and CDR2 is FQNEAQ. CDR3 length: 15 residues. V dropped 2 bases and J dropped 2; count of bases not matched to a gene: 5. Here the CDR3 reads CASSLRGQLQETQYF. Written as DNA, the CDR3 is TGTGCCAGCAGCTTAAGGGGACAGCTTCAAGAGACCCAGTACTTC.

This clone was seen a handful of times. This chain connects TRBV23-1 to TRBJ1-2; D uncertain. TRBV23-1 counts as an open reading frame of uncertain function. The CDR3 contains 16 residues. Deletions cut 0 bases from V and 2 bases from J, with 13 bases between. The DNA for the CDR3 is TGCGCCAGCAGTCAATCGTTGGGGTATGGGAACTATGGCTACACCTTC. It specifies CASSQSLGYGNYGYTF.

This clone turned up a few times. This chain links TRBV14 with TRBJ1-1; tentative D call: TRBD1 (5 bases). The CDR3 runs 15 residues. Trimming cost V 4 bases and J 4 bases, with 16 bases left between them. The germline V gene has CDR1 SGHDN and CDR2 FVKESK. CDR3 amino acids: CASSPWEGAFTEAFF. For the CDR3, the DNA is TGTGCCAGCAGCCCCTGGGAAGGGGCCTTCACTGAAGCTTTCTTT. The variable domain in full, completed from reference TRBV14 and TRBJ1-1, reads EAGVTQFPSHSVIEKGQTVTLRCDPISGHDNLYWYRRVMGKEIKFLLHFVKESKQDESGMPNNRFLAERTGGTYSTLKVQPAELEDSGVYFCASSPWEGAFTEAFFGQGTRLTVV.

V is TRBV6-4 and J is TRBJ2-1; TRBD2 aligns across 9 bases. The CDR3 is made up of 16 amino acids. V was clipped by 0 bases and J by 8 bases; unmatched bases: 8. Per the germline V gene, CDR1 is MRHNA and CDR2 is SNTAGT. The CDR3 region has the DNA TGTGCCAGCAGTGACTCGCAAAAGCGGGAGGCCGATGAGCAGTTCTTC. Residues: CASSDSQKREADEQFF.

This clone is a singleton in its sample. The V gene is TRBV7-8, the J gene TRBJ2-4, with 10 bases lining up with TRBD2. Unmatched junction bases numbered 17, after V lost 2 bases and J lost 1 base. The CDR3 spans 21 residues. Germline CDR1 reads SGHVS; CDR2 reads FQNEAQ. Written as DNA, the CDR3 is TGTGCCAGCAGCTTATCAAGGGCTAGCGGGAGAAGGGGTGGTGCCAAAAACATTCAGTACTTC. Translation gives CASSLSRASGRRGGAKNIQYF.

The sample holds one count of this clone. This probably arose from a read error, given a far larger clone one base away. Likely a read error: the CDR3 ends without its conserved phenylalanine or tryptophan. The rearrangement joins TRBV7-9 to TRBJ1-1, with 10 positions matching TRBD1. Germline CDR1 is SEHNR and CDR2 is FQNEAQ (reference sequence). V lost 2 bases, J lost 0 bases, and 3 bases stayed unmatched. The CDR3 sequence is 16 residues long. CDR3 coding DNA: TGTGCCAGCAGCTTACGGACAGGGGGGATGAACACTGAAGCTTTCTCT. Encoded protein: CASSLRTGGMNTEAFS.

This clone was counted a single time. The chain employs TRBV6-1 and TRBJ2-1; TRBD2 matches at 10 bases. The CDR3 has 14 amino acids. V was pared by 7 bases and J by 5 bases, with 5 bases of the junction left unmatched. The germline V gene has CDR1 MNHNS and CDR2 SASEGT. CDR3 sequence: CASKTSGRDNEQFF. CDR3 nucleotides: TGTGCCAGCAAGACAAGCGGGAGGGACAATGAGCAGTTCTTC.

The chain recombines TRBV6-6 with TRBJ1-5; maybe TRBD1 (6 bases). CDR3 length: 13 amino acids. Germline lookup yields CDR1 MNHNY and CDR2 SVGAGI (reference sequence). V was pared by 6 bases and J by 7 bases, with 13 bases between. CDR3 sequence (DNA): TGTGCCAGCAGCAAACAGGGTGGCCAGCCCCAGCATTTT. Its translation is CASSKQGGQPQHF.

Only one count was recorded for this clone. V gene TRBV5-1 combines with J gene TRBJ1-5, with TRBD1 matching over 7 bases. Germline assignment: CDR1 SGHRS and CDR2 YFSETQ. The J segment lost 3 bases and the V segment lost 2 bases, leaving 5 bases of the junction unmatched. The CDR3 loop spans 15 amino acids. The CDR3 sequence is CASSFTTGNNQPQHF. DNA for the CDR3: TGCGCCAGCAGCTTTACGACAGGGAACAATCAGCCCCAGCATTTT.

The J gene is TRBJ1-2, the V gene TRBV28, with TRBD1 matching 7 bases. V lost 3 bases and J lost 4; bases outside the gene matches: 2. Germline V gene data show CDR1 as MDHEN and CDR2 as SYDVKM. The CDR3 is 13 residues long. The CDR3 loop reads CASSFQGVYGYTF. Here the CDR3 DNA reads TGTGCCAGCAGTTTTCAGGGGGTCTATGGCTACACCTTC.

V usage is TRBV9 and J usage is TRBJ2-7, with D perhaps TRBD2 (5 bases). The V gene lost 0 bases and the J gene lost 4 bases, with 11 bases spanning the gap. CDR3 length equals 14 residues. Germline assignment: CDR1 SGDLS and CDR2 YYNGEE. This CDR3 reads CASSVGPEEYEQYF. CDR3 nucleotides: TGTGCCAGCAGCGTAGGGCCGGAGGAGTACGAGCAGTACTTC.

This clone was seen a few times. The same CDR3 also results from other DNA sequences found in this sample. The gene calls are TRBV20-1 and TRBJ2-7; D unresolved. This CDR3 has 10 amino acids. CDR1 and CDR2 (germline): DFQATT, SNEGSKA (reference sequence). The germline V and J ends were trimmed by 6 bases and 3 bases, with 6 bases remaining between them. CDR3 DNA: TGCAGTGCATTAGGCTACGAGCAGTACTTC. This translates into CSALGYEQYF.

Note on this clone: It may be a read error: a sequence one base away is much more abundant. This specimen includes other DNA sequences encoding the same CDR3. The chain uses TRBV7-2 and TRBJ2-5, with 8 bases aligning to TRBD2. V was clipped by 5 bases and J by 10 bases; unmatched bases: 9. CDR3 length: 13 residues. The V gene's germline CDR1 is SGHTA and CDR2 FQGNSA. The CDR3 DNA follows: TGTGCCAGCAGCCCAACTAGCGGAAGCTACCAGTACTTC. This codes for CASSPTSGSYQYF.

Remarks on this clone: This sequence may be a read error, since a much larger clone differs from it by one base. Different DNA sequences within this sample yield the same CDR3. J is TRBJ2-7 and V is TRBV10-3; D remains unclear. The CDR3 has 11 residues. V lost 4 bases to trimming and J lost 2 bases, with 3 bases between them. CDR1 is ENHRY and CDR2 is SYGVKD in the germline V gene. The CDR3 here is CAISGTYEQYF. The DNA for the CDR3 is TGTGCCATCAGTGGGACCTACGAGCAGTACTTC.

The genes are TRBV7-8 and TRBJ2-1; the match to TRBD2 covers 10 bases. The CDR3 runs to 16 residues. In germline, CDR1 is SGHVS, CDR2 FQNEAQ. Unmatched junction bases numbered 8, after V lost 4 bases and J lost 5 bases. The CDR3 DNA follows: TGTGCCAGCAGCTCCTTCGGGACTAGCGAAAACAATGAGCAGTTCTTC. Encoded protein: CASSSFGTSENNEQFF.

V gene TRBV4-2 combines with J gene TRBJ2-2; D is unresolved. Trimming removed 0 bases at V and 6 bases at J, with 11 bases between. Germline V gene data show CDR1 as LGHNA and CDR2 as YNFKEQ. CDR3 length: 15 amino acids. The DNA for the CDR3 is TGTGCCAGCAGCCAAGATGGGCAAGGCGCCGGGGAGCTGTTTTTT. Its translation: CASSQDGQGAGELFF.

Regarding this clone: One base away lies a much larger clone, so this may be a sequencing read error. Other DNA sequences from this sample encode an identical CDR3 as well. The CDR3 is CASSRTSGSFGELFF. The DNA for the CDR3 is TGTGCCAGCAGCCGGACTAGCGGGAGCTTCGGGGAGCTATTTTTT. The chain couples TRBV28 to TRBJ2-2; TRBD2 aligns across 13 bases. The CDR3 runs to 15 residues. Per germline, CDR1 MDHEN and CDR2 SYDVKM.

The chain uses TRBV4-1 and TRBJ2-3; TRBD2 aligns across 14 bases. The CDR3 has 16 residues. The V and J ends lost 4 bases and 5 bases, in that order; junction bases with no gene match: 5. Germline V gene sequence: CDR1 MGHRA, CDR2 YSYEKL. CDR3 loop: CASSLGLAGGIDTQYF. CDR3 DNA sequence: TGCGCCAGCAGCCTAGGACTAGCGGGAGGTATAGATACGCAGTATTTT.

This chain connects TRBV2 to TRBJ2-7; the D gene is possibly TRBD1 (6 bases). Germline lookup yields CDR1 SNHLY and CDR2 FYNNEI. The CDR3 has 15 amino acids. Trimming pared 7 bases from V and 2 bases from J, leaving 18 bases between. Here the CDR3 reads CASTGWDIGAYEQYF. Written as DNA, the CDR3 is TGTGCCAGCACCGGTTGGGACATAGGCGCCTACGAGCAGTACTTC.

V gene TRBV28 combines with J gene TRBJ2-2; 8 nucleotides align to TRBD1. The germline CDR1 and CDR2 sequences are MDHEN and SYDVKM. The CDR3 runs to 15 residues. The J segment lost 7 bases and the V segment lost 7 bases, leaving 11 bases of the junction unmatched. CDR3: CASIGSGGFGGELFF. DNA of the CDR3: TGTGCCAGCATAGGGTCAGGGGGCTTTGGCGGGGAGCTGTTTTTT.

This clone was seen a handful of times. This chain connects TRBV27 to TRBJ1-2, with D possibly TRBD1 on 6 matching bases. V dropped 6 bases and J dropped 4 bases, with 15 bases sitting between them. This CDR3 is built from 14 residues. Germline CDR1 and CDR2: MNHEY and SMNVEV (reference sequence). CDR3: CASRFLEGGYGYTF. In nucleotides, the CDR3 is TGTGCCAGCAGATTTTTGGAAGGGGGCTATGGCTACACCTTC.

A remark on this clone: One end of the junction is discordant with germline, which a read error may explain. The chain recombines TRBV28 with TRBJ1-1; no definite D call. CDR1 is MDHEN, CDR2 SYDVKM, per germline. CDR3 length: 11 amino acids. Here the CDR3 reads CASSYELKFSF. CDR3 nucleotide sequence: TGTGCCAGCAGTTATGAGCTTAAGTTTTCTTTT.

The chain joins TRBV9 to TRBJ1-1; D is uncertain. V dropped 3 bases and J dropped 8 bases, with 17 bases sitting between them. The germline V gene has CDR1 SGDLS and CDR2 YYNGEE. The CDR3 loop spans 14 amino acids. The CDR3 spells CASSGGVTCGEAFF. The DNA of the CDR3 is TGTGCCAGCAGCGGCGGTGTGACATGTGGGGAAGCTTTCTTT.

The chain links TRBV19 to TRBJ2-2; D unresolved. CDR1 and CDR2 (germline): LNHDA, SQIVND (reference sequence). The CDR3 runs 12 residues. The V end lost 4 bases, the J end lost 6 bases, and 6 bases lay between the germline ends. The DNA of the CDR3 is TGTGCCAGTAGTACCCTTGCCGGGGAGCTGTTTTTT. Protein product: CASSTLAGELFF.

V and J are TRBV19 and TRBJ2-6; the D gene is possibly TRBD1 (6 bases). Germline values: CDR1 LNHDA, CDR2 SQIVND (reference sequence). The V and J ends lost 5 bases and 0 bases respectively, with 17 bases between them. The CDR3 runs to 18 residues. Here the CDR3 DNA reads TGTGCCAGTAGTGACGAGACAGGTTCGAGCTCTGGGGCCAACGTCCTGACTTTC. This encodes CASSDETGSSSGANVLTF.

Regarding this clone: A single base separates this from a much larger clone, so it may be a read error. The same CDR3 also results from other DNA sequences found in this sample. CDR3 residues: CASSLTGVGEQYF. CDR3 nucleotides: TGTGCCAGCAGCTTGACAGGGGTGGGAGAGCAGTACTTC. The V and J genes are TRBV7-9 and TRBJ2-7, with TRBD1 matching over 8 bases. Germline V gene data show CDR1 as SEHNR and CDR2 as FQNEAQ (reference sequence). V lost 3 bases and J lost 7; bases outside the gene matches: 5. The CDR3 is 13 amino acids.

The rearrangement uses TRBV7-2 and TRBJ2-2; perhaps TRBD1 as D (5 bases). The germline CDR1 and CDR2 sequences are SGHTA and FQGNSA. V was cut by 0 bases and J by 8 bases, with 7 bases left in between. The CDR3 has 13 amino acids. This CDR3 is CASSLARQGELFF. CDR3 DNA: TGTGCCAGCAGCTTAGCGAGACAGGGGGAGCTGTTTTTT. The full variable domain, with the rest looked up from reference TRBV7-2 and TRBJ2-2, is GAGVSQSPSNKVTEKGKDVELRCDPISGHTALYWYRQSLGQGLEFLIYFQGNSAPDKSGLPSDRFSAERTGGSVSTLTIQRTQQEDSAVYLCASSLARQGELFFGEGSRLTVL.

This chain connects TRBV7-8 to TRBJ2-7, with 8 bases matching TRBD1. Germline V gene sequence: CDR1 SGHVS, CDR2 FQNEAQ. The CDR3 runs 14 residues. The ends lost 3 bases at V and 2 bases at J; junction bases unmatched: 3. CDR3 region: CASSFYRGTYEQYF. The CDR3 DNA follows: TGTGCCAGCAGCTTTTACAGGGGGACCTACGAGCAGTACTTC. Full variable domain (remainder filled in from reference TRBV7-8 and TRBJ2-7): GAGVSQSPRYKVAKRGQDVALRCDPISGHVSLFWYQQALGQGPEFLTYFQNEAQLDKSGLPSDRFFAERPEGSVSTLKIQRTQQEDSAVYLCASSFYRGTYEQYFGPGTRLTVT.

The rearrangement uses TRBV11-2 and TRBJ2-3, with 8 bases fitting TRBD2. Germline V gene data show CDR1 as SGHAT and CDR2 as FQNNGV. V was clipped by 4 bases and J by 10 bases; unmatched bases: 13. There are 15 residues in the CDR3. Here the CDR3 DNA reads TGTGCCAGCAGCTCCGGGACTAGAGACTATTGGGCGCAGTATTTT. Protein: CASSSGTRDYWAQYF.

The chain links TRBV27 to TRBJ2-5, with 10 nucleotides matching TRBD2. Unmatched junction bases numbered 5, after V lost 5 bases and J lost 2 bases. CDR1 and CDR2 (germline): MNHEY, SMNVEV (reference sequence). CDR3 length equals 15 residues. The CDR3 DNA reads TGTGCCAGCAGTACCGGGACTAGCGAACAAGAGACCCAGTACTTC. It encodes CASSTGTSEQETQYF.

The genes are TRBV7-2 and TRBJ1-2, with 7 bases identical to TRBD1. The ends lost 5 bases at V and 2 bases at J; junction bases unmatched: 8. The CDR3 contains 15 residues. CDR1 is SGHTA, CDR2 FQGNSA, per germline. The CDR3 protein is CASSRQGGANYGYTF. CDR3 coding DNA: TGTGCCAGCAGCCGCCAGGGGGGCGCCAACTATGGCTACACCTTC.